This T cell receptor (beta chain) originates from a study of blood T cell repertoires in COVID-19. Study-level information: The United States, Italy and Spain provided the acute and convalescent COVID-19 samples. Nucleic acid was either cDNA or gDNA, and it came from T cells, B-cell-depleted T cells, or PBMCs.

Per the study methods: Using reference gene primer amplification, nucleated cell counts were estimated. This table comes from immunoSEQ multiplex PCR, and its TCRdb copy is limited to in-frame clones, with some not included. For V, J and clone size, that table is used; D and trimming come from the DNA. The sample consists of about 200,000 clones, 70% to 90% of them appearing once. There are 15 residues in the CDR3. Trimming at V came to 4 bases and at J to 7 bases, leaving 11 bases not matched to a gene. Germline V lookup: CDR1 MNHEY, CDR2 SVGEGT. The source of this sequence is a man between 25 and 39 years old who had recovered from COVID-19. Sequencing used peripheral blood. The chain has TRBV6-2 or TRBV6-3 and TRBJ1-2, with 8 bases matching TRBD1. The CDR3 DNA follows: TGTGCCAGCAGTTTCCGGGCAGGGGGCTCCGGTGGCTACACCTTC. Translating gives CASSFRAGGSGGYTF.